The next 17 T cell receptor beta chains were all read from a single sample in a study of T cells in Graves' hyperthyroidism and ophthalmopathy. Researchers took RNA transcripts and amplified the TCR beta CDR3 regions from them. The HTBI primer set drove a first-round RT-PCR of the TCR CDR3. From the multiplex PCR reads, TCRdb called clonotypes with MiXCR, one entry per CDR3 protein. The data show 400,000 to 500,000 distinct CDR3 sequences, with about 15% seen just once and roughly 13% held by the top ten. Sequencing was carried out using blood. The receptors shown here come from a man between 18 and 29 years old with Graves' ophthalmopathy.

This clonotype appeared a few times. This chain joins TRBV29-1 and TRBJ2-5, with D tentatively TRBD2 (5 bases). Germline V lookup: CDR1 SQVTM, CDR2 ANQGSEA. Trimming cost V 3 bases and J 2 bases, with 10 bases left between them. CDR3 length: 13 amino acids. CDR3 bases: TGCAGCGTTGACTCCGGGGATCAAGAGACCCAGTACTTC. Translating gives CSVDSGDQETQYF.

This clonotype was recorded many times. The rearrangement links TRBV12-3 or TRBV12-4 to TRBJ2-5, with D unresolved. V was shortened by 2 bases and J by 5 bases, with 9 bases between the two germline ends. The CDR3 runs to 13 residues. Here the CDR3 reads CASSLRARETQYF. The CDR3, as DNA: TGTGCCAGCAGTTTACGGGCGCGGGAGACCCAGTACTTC.

This clonotype came up once. J is TRBJ1-3 and V is TRBV19; D unclear. V was trimmed by 1 base and J by 4 bases, leaving 11 bases between them. The CDR3 sequence is 15 residues long. The germline V gene has CDR1 LNHDA and CDR2 SQIVND (reference sequence). CDR3 residues: CASSIAHGSGNTIYF. The CDR3 DNA reads TGTGCCAGTAGTATAGCCCACGGGTCGGGAAACACCATATATTTT.

This clonotype was seen at least ten times. This chain joins TRBV9 and TRBJ1-1; D gene ambiguous. V was trimmed by 0 bases and J by 4 bases, leaving 13 bases between them. CDR3 length equals 15 residues. The germline CDR1 and CDR2 sequences are SGDLS and YYNGEE. CDR3 sequence (DNA): TGTGCCAGCAGCGTAGGTGACCTATCGAGCACTGAAGCTTTCTTT. Its protein product is CASSVGDLSSTEAFF.

CDR3 loop: CASSFKGGIRTDTQYF. The CDR3 coding sequence is TGTGCCAGCAGTTTCAAGGGGGGAATACGCACAGATACGCAGTATTTT. J is TRBJ2-3 and V is TRBV12-3 or TRBV12-4, with D possibly called TRBD1 or TRBD2 (6 bases each). The CDR3 runs 16 residues. Trimming stripped 3 bases from V and 1 base from J, with 14 bases between.

Turning to this clonotype: This may stem from a read error, because a much larger clone lies one nucleotide away. The chain joins TRBV7-9 to TRBJ2-3; possibly TRBD1 for D (7 bases). V was trimmed by 7 bases and J by 6 bases, leaving 23 bases between them. This CDR3 comprises 16 residues. Germline CDR1 reads SEHNR; CDR2 reads FQNEAQ (reference sequence). The CDR3 DNA follows: TGTGCCAGCAACTTCACAGGGGACTTTGTAATTGATACGCAGTATTTT. This sequence encodes CASNFTGDFVIDTQYF.

This clonotype was recorded at least ten times. This rearrangement joins TRBV10-1 to TRBJ2-7; no firm D call. V was cut by 8 bases and J by 2 bases, with 13 bases left in between. There are 13 residues in the CDR3. Germline lookup yields CDR1 WNHNN and CDR2 SYGVQD (reference sequence). The DNA for the CDR3 is TGCGCCAGCCCCCCGACAAGTCCCTACGAGCAGTACTTC. Protein sequence: CASPPTSPYEQYF.

This clonotype was counted between two and nine times. This chain connects TRBV6-1 to TRBJ2-1, with a tentative D call TRBD2 (7 bases). This CDR3 has 14 residues. V was clipped by 5 bases and J by 8 bases, with 16 bases between them. The V gene's germline CDR1 is MNHNS and CDR2 SASEGT. The CDR3 DNA reads TGTGCCAGCAGTAAGGGGGGGGCAGTTGATGAGCAGTTCTTC. Its protein is CASSKGGAVDEQFF.

This clonotype came up many times. The gene calls are TRBV11-2 and TRBJ1-2; D unclear. CDR1 and CDR2 from the germline V gene are SGHAT and FQNNGV. Between the trimmed V and J ends, which lost 5 bases and 4 bases, there was a span of 11 bases. The CDR3 is 13 residues long. The CDR3 DNA follows: TGTGCCAGCAGCCATGACATCATCTATGGCTACACCTTC. Its protein product is CASSHDIIYGYTF.

At least ten counts were recorded for this clonotype. The chain has TRBV5-1 and TRBJ2-7, with D perhaps matching TRBD1 (6 bases). This CDR3 region has 15 residues. Germline-derived CDR1 and CDR2 are SGHRS and YFSETQ. V shed 0 bases and J shed 0 bases, with 10 bases lying between them. The CDR3 is CASSLGRGYSYEQYF. In DNA, the CDR3 is TGCGCCAGCAGCTTGGGTAGGGGGTACTCCTACGAGCAGTACTTC.

V is TRBV7-9 and J is TRBJ2-5; D gene ambiguous. Germline CDR1 is SEHNR and CDR2 is FQNEAQ (reference sequence). CDR3 length: 15 residues. V lost 0 bases, J lost 5 bases, and 13 bases lay in between. The CDR3 region has the DNA TGTGCCAGCAGCTTAGCGAGCACTTATGGGGAGACCCAGTACTTC. Translating it yields CASSLASTYGETQYF.

This clonotype showed up many times. This rearrangement joins TRBV7-9 to TRBJ1-1; D remains ambiguous. The V gene's germline CDR1 is SEHNR and CDR2 FQNEAQ (reference sequence). The CDR3 contains 14 residues. The V end was cut by 2 bases, the J end by 1 base, with 8 bases between. The CDR3 protein is CASSLLHQNTEAFF. As DNA, the CDR3 is TGTGCCAGCAGCTTACTACACCAGAACACTGAAGCTTTCTTT.

This clonotype was seen a handful of times. The chain uses TRBV25-1 and TRBJ1-1, with TRBD1 as a possible D gene (6 bases). Trimming shortened V by 3 bases and J by 12 bases, and 23 bases separated the two germline ends. The CDR3 length is 15 residues. Looked up from germline, CDR1 is MGHDK and CDR2 is SYGVNS. CDR3 region: CASSDLEVGGKSSFF. CDR3 bases: TGTGCCAGCAGTGATCTGGAGGTAGGGGGAAAAAGCTCTTTCTTT.

The chain combines TRBV20-1 with TRBJ2-2, with 10 bases lining up with TRBD2. The germline V gene encodes CDR1 DFQATT and CDR2 SNEGSKA (reference sequence). V dropped 6 bases and J dropped 0; count of bases not matched to a gene: 7. The CDR3 sequence is 16 residues long. In DNA form, the CDR3 reads TGCAGTGCCAAACTAGCGGGACTCACGAACACCGGGGAGCTGTTTTTT. Residues: CSAKLAGLTNTGELFF.

At least ten counts were recorded for this clonotype. The chain uses TRBV6-1 and TRBJ2-5, with 10 bases lining up with TRBD2. CDR3 size: 13 residues. Germline values: CDR1 MNHNS, CDR2 SASEGT. Trimming took 11 bases from V and 5 from J; bases not matched to a gene: 8. This CDR3 is CASTAGGFETQYF. CDR3 nucleotides: TGTGCCTCAACAGCGGGAGGGTTTGAGACCCAGTACTTC.

A few counts support this clonotype. The V call is TRBV20-1, the J call TRBJ2-7, with D perhaps given as TRBD1 or TRBD2 (5 bases each). In germline, CDR1 is DFQATT, CDR2 SNEGSKA (reference sequence). V was pared by 5 bases and J by 4 bases, with 18 bases between. The CDR3 spans 14 residues. The CDR3 loop is CSASRDLLHYEQYF. The CDR3 DNA follows: TGCAGTGCTTCCCGGGACCTACTGCATTACGAGCAGTACTTC.

This clonotype came up many times. The chain couples TRBV5-1 to TRBJ2-1, with TRBD2 matching 10 bases. V lost 4 bases to trimming and J lost 4 bases; unmatched junction nucleotides: 5. Germline assignment: CDR1 SGHRS and CDR2 YFSETQ. CDR3 size: 15 residues. The CDR3 DNA reads as TGCGCCAGCAGCCCAGCGGGGGGGCTTTACAATGAGCAGTTCTTC. Residues: CASSPAGGLYNEQFF.